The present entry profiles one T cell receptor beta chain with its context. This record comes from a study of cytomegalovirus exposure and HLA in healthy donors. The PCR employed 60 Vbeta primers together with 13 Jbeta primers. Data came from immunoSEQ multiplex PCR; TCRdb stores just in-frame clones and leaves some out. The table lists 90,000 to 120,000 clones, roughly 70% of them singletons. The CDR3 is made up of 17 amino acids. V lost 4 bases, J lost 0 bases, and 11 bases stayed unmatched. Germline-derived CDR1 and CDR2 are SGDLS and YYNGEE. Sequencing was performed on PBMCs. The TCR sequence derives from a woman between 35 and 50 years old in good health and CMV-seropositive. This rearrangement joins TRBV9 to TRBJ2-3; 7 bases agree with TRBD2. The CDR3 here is CASSSQWGGGSTDTQYF. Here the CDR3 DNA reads TGTGCCAGCAGCTCACAATGGGGCGGGGGAAGCACAGATACGCAGTATTTT.